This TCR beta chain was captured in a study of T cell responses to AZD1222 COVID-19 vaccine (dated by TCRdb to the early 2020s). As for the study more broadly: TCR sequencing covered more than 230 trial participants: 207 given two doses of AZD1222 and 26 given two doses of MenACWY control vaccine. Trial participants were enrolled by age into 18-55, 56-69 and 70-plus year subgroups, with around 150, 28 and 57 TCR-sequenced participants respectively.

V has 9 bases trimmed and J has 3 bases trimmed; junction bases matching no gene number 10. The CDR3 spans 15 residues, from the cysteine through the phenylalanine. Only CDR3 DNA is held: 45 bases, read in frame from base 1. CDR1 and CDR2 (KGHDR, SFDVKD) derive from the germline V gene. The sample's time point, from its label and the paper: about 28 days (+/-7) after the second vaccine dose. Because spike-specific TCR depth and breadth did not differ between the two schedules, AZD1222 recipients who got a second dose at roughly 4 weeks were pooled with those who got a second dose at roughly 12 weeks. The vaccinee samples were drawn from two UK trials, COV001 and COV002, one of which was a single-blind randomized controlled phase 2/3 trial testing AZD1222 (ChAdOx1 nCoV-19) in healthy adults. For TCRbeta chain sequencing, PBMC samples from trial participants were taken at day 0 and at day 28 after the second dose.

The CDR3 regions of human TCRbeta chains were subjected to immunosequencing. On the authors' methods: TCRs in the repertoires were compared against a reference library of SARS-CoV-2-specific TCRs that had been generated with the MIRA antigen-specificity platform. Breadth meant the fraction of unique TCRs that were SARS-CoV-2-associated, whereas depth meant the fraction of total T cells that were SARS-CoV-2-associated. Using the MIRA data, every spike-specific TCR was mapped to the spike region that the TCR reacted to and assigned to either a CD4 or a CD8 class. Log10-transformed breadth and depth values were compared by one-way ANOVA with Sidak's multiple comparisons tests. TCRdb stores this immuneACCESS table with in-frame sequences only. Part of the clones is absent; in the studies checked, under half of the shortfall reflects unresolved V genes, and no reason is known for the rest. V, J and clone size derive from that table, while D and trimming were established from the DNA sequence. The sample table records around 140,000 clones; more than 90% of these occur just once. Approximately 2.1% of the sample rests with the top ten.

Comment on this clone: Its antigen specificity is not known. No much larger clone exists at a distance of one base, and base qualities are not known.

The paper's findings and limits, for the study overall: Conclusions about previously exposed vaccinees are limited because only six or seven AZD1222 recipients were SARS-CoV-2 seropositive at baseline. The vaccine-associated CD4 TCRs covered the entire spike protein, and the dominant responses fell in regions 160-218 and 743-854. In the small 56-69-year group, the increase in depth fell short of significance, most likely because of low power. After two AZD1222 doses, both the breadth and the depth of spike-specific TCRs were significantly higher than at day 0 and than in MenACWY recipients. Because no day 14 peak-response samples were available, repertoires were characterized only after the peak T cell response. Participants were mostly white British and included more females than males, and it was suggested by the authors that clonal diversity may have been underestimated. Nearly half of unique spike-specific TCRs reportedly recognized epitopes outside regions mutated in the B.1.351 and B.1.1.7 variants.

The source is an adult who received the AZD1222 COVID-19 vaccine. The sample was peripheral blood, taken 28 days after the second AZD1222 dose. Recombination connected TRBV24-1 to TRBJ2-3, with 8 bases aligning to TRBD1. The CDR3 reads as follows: CATGIRNRGTDTQYF. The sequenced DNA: TGTGCCACCGGGATTCGGAACAGGGGGACAGATACGCAGTATTTT.